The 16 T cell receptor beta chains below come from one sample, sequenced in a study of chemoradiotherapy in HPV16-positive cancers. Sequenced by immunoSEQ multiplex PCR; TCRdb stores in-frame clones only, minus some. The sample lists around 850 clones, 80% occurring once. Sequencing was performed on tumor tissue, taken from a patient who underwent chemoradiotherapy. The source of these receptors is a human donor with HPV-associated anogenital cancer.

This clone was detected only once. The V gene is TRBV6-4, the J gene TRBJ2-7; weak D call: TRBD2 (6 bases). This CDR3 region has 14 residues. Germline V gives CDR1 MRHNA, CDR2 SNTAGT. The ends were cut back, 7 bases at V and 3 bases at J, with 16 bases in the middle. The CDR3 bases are TGTGCCAGCACCATCCCGGGACTCTTCTACGAGCAGTACTTC. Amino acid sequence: CASTIPGLFYEQYF.

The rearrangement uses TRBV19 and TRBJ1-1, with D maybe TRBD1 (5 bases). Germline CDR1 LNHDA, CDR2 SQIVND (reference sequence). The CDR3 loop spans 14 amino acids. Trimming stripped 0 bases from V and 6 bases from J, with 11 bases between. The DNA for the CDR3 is TGTGCCAGTAGTATAGATGTGGGGGTACCTGAAGCTTTCTTT. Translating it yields CASSIDVGVPEAFF. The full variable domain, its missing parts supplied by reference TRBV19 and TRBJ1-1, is DGGITQSPKYLFRKEGQNVTLSCEQNLNHDAMYWYRQDPGQGLRLIYYSQIVNDFQKGDIAEGYSVSREKKESFPLTVTSAQKNPTAFYLCASSIDVGVPEAFFGQGTRLTVV.

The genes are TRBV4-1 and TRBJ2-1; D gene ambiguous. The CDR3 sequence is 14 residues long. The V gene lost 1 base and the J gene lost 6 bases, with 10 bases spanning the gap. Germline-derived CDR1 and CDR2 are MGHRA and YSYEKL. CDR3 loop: CASSQGERRNEQFF. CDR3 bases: TGCGCCAGCAGCCAAGGCGAAAGACGCAATGAGCAGTTCTTC.

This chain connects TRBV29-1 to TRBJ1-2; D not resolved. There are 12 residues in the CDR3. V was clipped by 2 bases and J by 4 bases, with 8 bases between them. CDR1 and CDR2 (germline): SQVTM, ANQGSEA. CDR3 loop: CSVERLTYGYTF. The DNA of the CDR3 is TGCAGCGTTGAAAGGCTTACCTATGGCTACACCTTC. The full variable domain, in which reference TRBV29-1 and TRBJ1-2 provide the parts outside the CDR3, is SAVISQKPSRDICQRGTSLTIQCQVDSQVTMMFWYRQQPGQSLTLIATANQGSEATYESGFVIDKFPISRPNLTFSTLTVSNMSPEDSSIYLCSVERLTYGYTFGSGTRLTVV.

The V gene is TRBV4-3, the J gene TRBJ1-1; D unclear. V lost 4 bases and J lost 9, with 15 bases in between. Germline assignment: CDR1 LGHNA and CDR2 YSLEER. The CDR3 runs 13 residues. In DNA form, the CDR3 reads TGCGCCAGCAGCCCCGCCTTGGCACTGAAAGCTTTCTTT. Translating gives CASSPALALKAFF.

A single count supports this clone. CDR3 nucleotides: TGCGCCAGCAGCCAATGGGGCCCCCAGCATTTT. It is translated as CASSQWGPQHF. The rearrangement joins TRBV4-1 to TRBJ1-5; perhaps TRBD1 as D (5 bases). Germline V gene lookup returns CDR1 MGHRA and CDR2 YSYEKL. The length of the CDR3 is 11 residues. Trimming took 2 bases from V and 10 from J, leaving 6 bases between them.

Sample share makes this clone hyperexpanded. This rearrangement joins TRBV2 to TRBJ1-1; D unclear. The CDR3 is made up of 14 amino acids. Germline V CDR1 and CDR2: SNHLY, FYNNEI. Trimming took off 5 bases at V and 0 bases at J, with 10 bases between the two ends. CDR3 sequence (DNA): TGTGCCAGCAGTCCCGACCTCCTGAACACTGAAGCTTTCTTT. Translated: CASSPDLLNTEAFF.

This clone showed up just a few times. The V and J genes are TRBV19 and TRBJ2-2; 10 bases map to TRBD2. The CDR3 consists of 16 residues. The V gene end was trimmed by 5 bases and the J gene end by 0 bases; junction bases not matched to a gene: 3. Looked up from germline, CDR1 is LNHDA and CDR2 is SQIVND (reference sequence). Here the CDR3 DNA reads TGTGCCAGTAGTCCTCTAGCGGGGGCGAACACCGGGGAGCTGTTTTTT. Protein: CASSPLAGANTGELFF.

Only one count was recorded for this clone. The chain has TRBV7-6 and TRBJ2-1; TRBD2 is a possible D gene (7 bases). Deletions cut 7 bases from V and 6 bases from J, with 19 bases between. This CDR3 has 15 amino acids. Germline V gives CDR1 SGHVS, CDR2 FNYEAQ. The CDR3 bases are TGTGCCAGCACCGTCCGGGGGGCCGGGGGCAATGAGCAGTTCTTC. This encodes CASTVRGAGGNEQFF.

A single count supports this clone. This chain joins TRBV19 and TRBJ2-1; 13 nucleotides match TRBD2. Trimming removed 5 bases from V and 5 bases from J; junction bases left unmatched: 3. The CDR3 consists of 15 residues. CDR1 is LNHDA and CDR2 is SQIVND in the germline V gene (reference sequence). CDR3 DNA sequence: TGTGCCAGTAGTCCGGGACTAGCGGGGAACAATGAGCAGTTCTTC. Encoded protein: CASSPGLAGNNEQFF.

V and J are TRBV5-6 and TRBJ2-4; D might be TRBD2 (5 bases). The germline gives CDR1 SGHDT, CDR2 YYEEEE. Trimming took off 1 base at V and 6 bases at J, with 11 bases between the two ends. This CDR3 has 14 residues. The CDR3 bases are TGTGCCAGCAGCTTGCGGACTGTAACAAACATTCAGTACTTC. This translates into CASSLRTVTNIQYF.

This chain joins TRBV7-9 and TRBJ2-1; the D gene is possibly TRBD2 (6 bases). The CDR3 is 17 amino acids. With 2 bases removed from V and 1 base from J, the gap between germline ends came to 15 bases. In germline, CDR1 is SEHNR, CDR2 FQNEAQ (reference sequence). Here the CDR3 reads CASSLPWDLLSYNEQFF. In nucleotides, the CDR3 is TGTGCCAGCAGCTTACCCTGGGACTTACTATCCTACAATGAGCAGTTCTTC.

For the CDR3, the DNA is TGTGCCAGCAGCTTGGGAGGCACGGGCATTGCCAAGTACTTC. It is translated as CASSLGGTGIAKYF. This chain joins TRBV5-5 and TRBJ2-7; the D is unclear. V gave up 0 bases and J gave up 11 bases, with 18 bases separating them. The germline V gene encodes CDR1 SGHKS and CDR2 YYEKEE (reference sequence). The CDR3 loop spans 14 amino acids.

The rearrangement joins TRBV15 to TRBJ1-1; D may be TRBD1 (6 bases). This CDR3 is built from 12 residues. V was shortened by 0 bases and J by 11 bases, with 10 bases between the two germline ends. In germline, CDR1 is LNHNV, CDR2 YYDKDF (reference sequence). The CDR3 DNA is TGTGCCACCAGCAGAGACCGGGGGCATGCTTTCTTT. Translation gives CATSRDRGHAFF.

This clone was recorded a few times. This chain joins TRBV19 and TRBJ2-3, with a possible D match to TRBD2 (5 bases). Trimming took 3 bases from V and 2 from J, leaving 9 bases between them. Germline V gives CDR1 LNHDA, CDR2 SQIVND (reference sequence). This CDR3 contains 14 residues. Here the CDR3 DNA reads TGTGCCAGTAGTATGGACTTGTCCACAGATACGCAGTATTTT. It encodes CASSMDLSTDTQYF.

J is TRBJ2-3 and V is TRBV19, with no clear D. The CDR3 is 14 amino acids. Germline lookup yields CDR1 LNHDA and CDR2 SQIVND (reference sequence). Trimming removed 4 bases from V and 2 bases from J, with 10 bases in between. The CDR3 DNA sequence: TGTGCCAGTAGTACAACACCTACCACAGATACGCAGTATTTT. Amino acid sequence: CASSTTPTTDTQYF.